These T cell receptor beta chains were read from a single sample in a study of blood T cell repertoires in COVID-19. Sequenced by immunoSEQ multiplex PCR; TCRdb stores in-frame clones only, minus some. The sample shows roughly 180,000 clones, about 85% of them seen only once. Sequenced: PBMCs or T cells enriched from blood (not recorded which). These receptors were taken from a young woman who had recovered from COVID-19. CDR3s include the opening cysteine and the closing phenylalanine or tryptophan. The order of the fields is CDR3 DNA, CDR3 protein, D gene, clone size, J gene, V gene. D genes are given only for firm matches. Where a row states a size, it is once, few, many or the class of an expanded clone; other rows omit it.

TGTGCCAGCAGCGTAGCAGGGGGTAATTCACCCCTCCACTTT CASSVAGGNSPLHF TRBD1 NA TRBJ1-6 TRBV9
TGTGCCAGCAGCCCAAGTGGGGGTCTAGCGGGAGTATTCTCCGGGGAGCTGTTTTTT CASSPSGGLAGVFSGELFF TRBD2 NA TRBJ2-2 TRBV9
TGTGCCTGGAGTGTCAGAATGGAGACTGAAGCTTTCTTT CAWSVRMETEAFF NA NA TRBJ1-1 TRBV30
TGTGCCAGTAGTAACGGTAGGGGAGGTACTGAAGCTTTCTTT CASSNGRGGTEAFF NA NA TRBJ1-1 TRBV19
TGTGCCAGCAGCCTGAAGGGGACTAGCGGGCGCTGGGGAGAGACCCAGTACTTC CASSLKGTSGRWGETQYF TRBD2 NA TRBJ2-5 TRBV11-2
TGTGCCAGTAGTATAGGTAGCGAGCAGTACTTC CASSIGSEQYF NA NA TRBJ2-7 TRBV19
TGTGCCAGCAGCCCGATGCGGGGTGCAGGCTACACCTTC CASSPMRGAGYTF NA NA TRBJ1-2 TRBV27
TGTGCCACCAGTGATCAGACTGGAGGGGTAGAGACCCAGTACTTC CATSDQTGGVETQYF NA NA TRBJ2-5 TRBV24-1
TGTGCCATCAGCGGGACAGGGGACGGCACAGATACGCAGTATTTT CAISGTGDGTDTQYF TRBD1 NA TRBJ2-3 TRBV10-3
TGTGCCAGCAGTTATTCTAATCTAGCGGTAGCCAAAAACATTCAGTACTTC CASSYSNLAVAKNIQYF TRBD2 NA TRBJ2-4 TRBV7-3
TGTGCCAGCAGCTTAGCGGGGACTGAAGACACCGGGGAGCTGTTTTTT CASSLAGTEDTGELFF NA NA TRBJ2-2 TRBV7-6
TGTGCCAGCAGCCCCCCTCTCTTGTCCGTTAATGAAAAACTGTTTTTT CASSPPLLSVNEKLFF NA NA TRBJ1-4 TRBV5-6
TGTGCCAGCAGCCTAGGCGCGGGAGAGGGGACCTACGAGCAGTACTTC CASSLGAGEGTYEQYF TRBD2 NA TRBJ2-7 TRBV7-9
TGTGCCAGCAGCCCCCGGGACACATACTATGGCTACACCTTC CASSPRDTYYGYTF NA NA TRBJ1-2 TRBV9
TGTGCCACCAGTGATCCTCAGGTCTACAAAGAGACCCAGTACTTC CATSDPQVYKETQYF NA NA TRBJ2-5 TRBV24-1
TGTGCCAGTAGTAACAGGGGTAATTCACCCCTCCACTTT CASSNRGNSPLHF TRBD1 NA TRBJ1-6 TRBV19
TGCGCCAGCAGCCAAGAGGTCCAGCGGGAGCGGTTCTTC CASSQEVQRERFF TRBD2 NA TRBJ2-1 TRBV4-3
TGTGCCAGCAGCCCAAGCCCCTTTTCAGGGGGTAGCACAGATACGCAGTATTTT CASSPSPFSGGSTDTQYF TRBD1 once TRBJ2-3 TRBV7-3
TGCGCCAGCAGCTTGGTTGGCGGGGGGAGCTCCTACAATGAGCAGTTCTTC CASSLVGGGSSYNEQFF TRBD2 NA TRBJ2-1 TRBV5-1
TGTGCCAGCCAAACAGGGGGACCCTATGGCTACACCTTC CASQTGGPYGYTF TRBD1 NA TRBJ1-2 TRBV2
TGTGCCAGCAGTCCCGATGGGCTAGCGGGCAATGAGCAGTTCTTC CASSPDGLAGNEQFF TRBD2 few TRBJ2-1 TRBV27
TGTGCCAGCAGCCGAGGTCTCGACACTGAAGCTTTCTTT CASSRGLDTEAFF NA NA TRBJ1-1 TRBV4-2
TGTGCCAGCAGCTGGCAGAGGAATTCACCCCTCCACTTT CASSWQRNSPLHF NA NA TRBJ1-6 TRBV7-3
TGTGCCAGCAGCGGTACTAGCGGGAGTATATATGAGCAGTTCTTC CASSGTSGSIYEQFF TRBD2 NA TRBJ2-1 TRBV7-8
TGCGCCAGCAAACTAGCGGGGGGGAACTCCTACGAGCAGTACTTC CASKLAGGNSYEQYF TRBD2 NA TRBJ2-7 TRBV4-1
TGTGCCAGCGGCAGGGGCGGTGAGCAGTACTTC CASGRGGEQYF NA few TRBJ2-7 TRBV6-5
TGTGCCACCGAATCCGGTGGGGGCAACACTGAAGCTTTCTTT CATESGGGNTEAFF NA NA TRBJ1-1 TRBV24-1
TGCGCCAGCAGCCAACAATCCACAGTGGGCTATGGCTACACCTTC CASSQQSTVGYGYTF NA NA TRBJ1-2 TRBV4-1
TGTGCCAGCAGCTTAGCGAGTACCGGGGAGCTGTTTTTT CASSLASTGELFF NA NA TRBJ2-2 TRBV7-2
TGTGCCAGCAGTGAAAAAGTAGGGGGCCCCTACAATGAGCAGTTCTTC CASSEKVGGPYNEQFF TRBD1 NA TRBJ2-1 TRBV6-1
TGTGCCAGCAGCGTAGGAGGCAGCCCGGATTCCAATCAGCCCCAGCATTTT CASSVGGSPDSNQPQHF NA NA TRBJ1-5 TRBV9
TGTGCCAGCAGGGAACAGGGGGTGATGAACACTGAAGCTTTCTTT CASREQGVMNTEAFF TRBD1 few TRBJ1-1 TRBV11-3
TGTGCCTGGAGTGTATATAGCAATCAGCCCCAGCATTTT CAWSVYSNQPQHF NA NA TRBJ1-5 TRBV30
TGTGCCAGCAGCCCCTTCACAGATACGCAGTATTTT CASSPFTDTQYF NA NA TRBJ2-3 TRBV7-2
TGTGCCAGCAGCCAAGATCGGAGGGACGGAGGGGTCGCCTATGGCTACACCTTC CASSQDRRDGGVAYGYTF NA NA TRBJ1-2 TRBV4-2
TGTGCCAGCAGCTTAGTCAAGACAGGGGCGGGGGGCAATCAGCCCCAGCATTTT CASSLVKTGAGGNQPQHF TRBD1 NA TRBJ1-5 TRBV7-2
TGTGCCAGCAGCTCCCTACAGGGAACGGATGGCTACACCTTC CASSSLQGTDGYTF NA NA TRBJ1-2 TRBV7-9
TGTGCCAGCAGGGTAGGGACAGGACGTTACGAGCAGTACTTC CASRVGTGRYEQYF TRBD1 NA TRBJ2-7 TRBV6-5
TGTGCCAGCAGCCACAACCTCATTAACTATGGCTACACCTTC CASSHNLINYGYTF NA NA TRBJ1-2 TRBV5-4
TGCAGCGTAGAGTACGACAGGGCGGGCTATGGCTACACCTTC CSVEYDRAGYGYTF TRBD1 once TRBJ1-2 TRBV29-1
TGTGCCAGTAGCACACACAGGGGTGGCAATCAGCCCCAGCATTTT CASSTHRGGNQPQHF TRBD1 NA TRBJ1-5 TRBV19
TGTGCCAGCAGCCCGGAGAGGGGGTCCCAAGAGACCCAGTACTTC CASSPERGSQETQYF NA NA TRBJ2-5 TRBV11-3
TGCGCCAGCAGCCAAGCTGGCGGCTACACCTTC CASSQAGGYTF NA NA TRBJ1-2 TRBV4-3
TGTGCCTGGGGTACAGGGGAGACTGAAGCTTTCTTT CAWGTGETEAFF TRBD1 NA TRBJ1-1 TRBV30
TGTGCCAGCAGCTTAGGCGGACCGGGGTCACCCCTCCACTTT CASSLGGPGSPLHF NA NA TRBJ1-6 TRBV7-2
TGTGCCACCACTAGCGGGAGCGCTGAGCAGTTCTTC CATTSGSAEQFF TRBD2 NA TRBJ2-1 TRBV24-1
TGTGCCAGCAGCAAGCACAGGGAAAATGAGCAGTTCTTC CASSKHRENEQFF NA NA TRBJ2-1 TRBV9
TGTGCCAGCAGCTTAGCTAGCGGACAGACCCAGTACTTC CASSLASGQTQYF TRBD2 NA TRBJ2-5 TRBV11-2
TGTGCCAGCAGCGTCAGGGGTCACGAGCAGTACTTC CASSVRGHEQYF NA few TRBJ2-7 TRBV2
TGTGCCACCAGTGAGGGGCTGTTTACTGAAGCTTTCTTT CATSEGLFTEAFF NA NA TRBJ1-1 TRBV24-1
TGTGCCAGCAGCGTAGTATGGGACAGTTACGAGCAGTACTTC CASSVVWDSYEQYF TRBD1 NA TRBJ2-7 TRBV9